A selection of T cell receptor beta chains follows, all from one sample in a study of tumor and adjacent non-tumor tissue in lung cancer. TCRdb analysed the multiplex PCR reads with MiXCR anew, one entry per CDR3 protein. Found here are 90,000 to 100,000 distinct CDR3 sequences, 80% of them singletons; the top ten hold about 30%. The sample was distant non-tumor lung tissue. Receptor source: a man aged 60 to 69 with small cell lung cancer. Each CDR3 is given with its conserved first and last residue. The D gene is left open where the match is weak. Clone size is stated in some rows and not others, as once, few, many or a class when expanded.

j_call d_call clone_size v_call cdr3_aa cdr3_nt
TRBJ2-7 . . TRBV7-9 CASSTHLDAANEQYF TGTGCCAGCAGCACACATCTAGATGCGGCAAACGAGCAGTACTTC
TRBJ1-3 . . TRBV20-1 CSSSSDISGGNTIYF TGCAGTTCTAGCTCTGACATCAGCGGAGGAAACACCATATATTTT
TRBJ2-1 . once TRBV6-5 CVSSSQCGTSNGEQFF TGTGTCAGCAGTTCCCAATGCGGGACTTCTAACGGTGAGCAATTCTTC
TRBJ1-4 . many TRBV12-3/TRBV12-4 CASSYSGHGEKLFF TGTGCCAGCAGTTATTCGGGGCATGGTGAAAAACTGTTTTTT
TRBJ2-7 TRBD2 . TRBV6-1 CASSTQTGTSVSWQYF TGTGCCAGCAGTACACAGACCGGGACTAGCGTCTCTTGGCAGTATTTC
TRBJ2-5 TRBD2 . TRBV11-2 CASSASGTSESRETQYF TGTGCCAGCAGCGCCTCTGGGACTAGCGAATCGCGGGAGACACAGTACTTC
TRBJ2-2 . . TRBV12-3/TRBV12-4 CACSPEGAGELFF TGTGCTTGCAGCCCGGAGGGGGCCGGGGAGCTGTTTTTT
TRBJ2-2 . . TRBV4-2 CVSSQGGGSTGELFF TGTGTTAGCAGTCAAGGAGGTGGATCCACCGGGGAGCTGTTTTTT
TRBJ2-1 . . TRBV5-4 CVSSLAQAGSQNEQFF TGTGTCAGCAGCTTGGCCCAGGCCGGGAGTCAGAATGAGCAGTTCTTC
TRBJ2-1 . . TRBV11-2 CDSSLVTAQGSYNEQFF TGTGACAGCAGCTTAGTGACTGCCCAGGGCTCCTACAATGAGCAGTTCTTC
TRBJ1-5 . . TRBV4-2 CVSSQEHGNQHQHF TGTGTCAGCAGCCAAGAGCACGGGAATCAGCACCAGCATTTT
TRBJ2-1 . medium-sized TRBV29-1 CSVGENLEGNEQFF TGCAGCGTTGGAGAAAACCTAGAAGGGAATGAGCAGTTCTTC
TRBJ2-5 TRBD2 . TRBV5-8 CASSPTAGETQYF TGTGCCAGCAGCCCAACAGCGGGAGAGACTCAGTACTTC
TRBJ1-1 TRBD1 . TRBV6-5 CASIYYPKGAGTEAFF TGTGCCAGCATTTATTACCCTAAGGGGGCAGGCACTGAAGCTTTCTTT
TRBJ2-1 . . TRBV24-1 CATSWLGSPYNEQFF TGTGCCACCAGTTGGTTGGGTAGCCCCTACAATGAGCAGTTCTTC
TRBJ2-5 . many TRBV6-2/TRBV6-3 CASRSGSPGTQYF TGTGCCAGCAGATCCGGGTCGCCTGGGACCCAGTACTTC
TRBJ2-1 . . TRBV29-1 CRVEVGKRLFF TGCAGGGTTGAAGTAGGGAAAAGGCTGTTCTTC
TRBJ2-7 . . TRBV6-1 CASSEVSLAYYF TGTGCCAGCAGTGAAGTCTCCCTAGCGTACTACTTC
TRBJ2-7 . many TRBV28 CASSFFDRTEQYF TGTGCCAGCAGTTTTTTTGACAGGACTGAGCAGTACTTC
TRBJ2-4 TRBD2 . TRBV6-2/TRBV6-3 CARSYGRLAGGAQYF TGCGCCAGAAGTTACGGTCGGCTAGCGGGAGGTGCTCAGTACTTC
TRBJ1-5 . many TRBV6-5 CASSYRVNQPQHF TGTGCCAGCAGTTACCGAGTTAATCAGCCCCAGCATTTT
TRBJ1-1 TRBD1 . TRBV6-2/TRBV6-3 CASSTGTVIIEAFF TGTGCCAGCAGTACCGGGACAGTGATTATTGAAGCTTTCTTT
TRBJ2-1 TRBD2 . TRBV4-2 CASNQNSGRFINEQFF TGTGCTAGCAACCAAAATAGCGGGAGGTTTATAAATGAGCAGTTCTTC
TRBJ2-1 . many TRBV4-1 CASSQDSRAGNEQFF TGCGCCAGCAGTCAGGATAGCAGGGCAGGGAATGAGCAGTTCTTC
TRBJ2-7 TRBD2 . TRBV20-1 CSAIGGDSEQYF TGCAGTGCCATCGGGGGGGACTCCGAGCAGTACTTC
TRBJ1-1 . . TRBV5-5 CASSLSSNAEAFF TGTGCCAGCAGCCTGTCATCGAACGCTGAAGCTTTCTTT
TRBJ2-4 . . TRBV4-2 CTSSQVVSGNIQYF TGTACCAGCAGCCAAGTTGTCAGCGGGAACATTCAGTACTTC
TRBJ2-7 . . TRBV11-3 CASSSPERGLYEQYF TGTGCCAGCAGCTCGCCTGAACGGGGGCTCTACGAGCAGTACTTC
TRBJ2-1 TRBD2 . TRBV5-6 CAGSLGFLAGVGQFF TGTGCCGGCAGCTTGGGGTTTCTAGCGGGAGTGGGTCAGTTCTTC
TRBJ2-5 . many TRBV7-9 CASSVSGPQYF TGTGCCAGCAGCGTCAGCGGTCCCCAGTACTTC
TRBJ1-5 . . TRBV4-1 CASSERIRAPGQPQHF TGTGCCAGCAGCGAAAGGATCAGGGCGCCCGGTCAGCCCCAGCATTTT
TRBJ2-1 TRBD2 many TRBV6-5 CASSPGTSGYGSYNEQFF TGTGCCAGCAGCCCCGGGACTAGCGGGTACGGCTCCTACAATGAGCAGTTCTTC
TRBJ2-1 TRBD2 . TRBV11-2 CASSIEPRKWEGPNEQFF TGTGCCAGCAGCATAGAGCCCCGCAAGTGGGAGGGCCCAAATGAGCAGTTCTTC
TRBJ2-7 . . TRBV6-5 CASSYEYVAYEQYF TGTGCCAGCAGTTACGAGTACGTGGCCTACGAGCAGTACTTC
TRBJ2-2 TRBD2 . TRBV4-1 CASSHSITGRVDGELFF TGTGCCAGCAGCCACTCCATCACGGGGAGGGTCGACGGGGAGCTGTTTTTT
TRBJ2-5 TRBD2 . TRBV4-1 CASSQRSERDETRYF TGCGCTAGCAGCCAGAGGTCGGAGCGGGACGAGACCCGGTACTTC
TRBJ2-3 TRBD1 medium-sized TRBV5-4 CASSYGQGTDTQYF TGTGCCAGCAGCTATGGACAGGGCACAGATACGCAGTATTTT
TRBJ2-7 . few TRBV7-8 CASSLEHARPYEQYF TGTGCCAGTAGCCTCGAACACGCCAGGCCTTACGAGCAGTACTTC
TRBJ2-1 . few TRBV19 CASKVLPSYNEQFF TGTGCCAGTAAGGTACTGCCTTCCTACAATGAGCAGTTCTTC
TRBJ2-3 TRBD2 . TRBV29-1 CSGLGHGTDTQYF TGTAGCGGACTAGGACATGGCACAGATACGCAGTATTTT
TRBJ2-3 . . TRBV6-5 CPSRDMGPSTDTQYF TGTCCCAGCAGGGACATGGGTCCTAGCACAGATACGCAGTATTTT
TRBJ2-7 . many TRBV2 CASGQLSYEQYF TGTGCCAGCGGGCAGCTCTCCTACGAGCAGTACTTC
TRBJ1-1 TRBD1 . TRBV6-5 CTSSYSPKGAGTEAFF TGTACCAGCAGTTATTCCCCTAAGGGGGCAGGCACAGAAGCTTTCTTT
TRBJ2-1 . . TRBV11-2 CASSLGIVGGYYYNEQFF TGTGCCAGCAGCTTAGGAATAGTGGGAGGCTACTACTATAATGAGCAGTTCTTC
TRBJ1-2 . . TRBV6-5 CGSSCVGRSSPTF TGTGGCAGCAGTTGTGTGGGACGGTCAAGTCCCACCTTC
TRBJ2-2 . . TRBV12-3/TRBV12-4 CATMGGWPMNTGELFF TGTGCCACCATGGGTGGGTGGCCGATGAACACCGGGGAGCTGTTTTTT
TRBJ2-7 . . TRBV29-1 CGTRDNSYEQYF TGCGGCACCCGGGACAACTCCTACGAGCAGTACTTC
TRBJ2-5 . once TRBV5-5 CASSFEQGPSQETQYF TGTGCCAGCAGCTTCGAACAGGGACCTTCCCAAGAGACCCAGTACTTC
TRBJ2-2 . . TRBV6-1 CANAEDHGMPAGELFF TGTGCCAACGCTGAAGACCATGGCATGCCGGCCGGGGAGCTGTTTTTT
TRBJ2-3 TRBD1 . TRBV6-5 CAISNRGRLDMQYF TGTGCCATCAGTAACAGGGGGAGGTTAGATATGCAGTATTTT
TRBJ2-2 TRBD2 once TRBV10-3 CAISGLERLAGPGELFF TGTGCCATCAGTGGGCTGGAGAGACTAGCGGGACCCGGGGAGCTGTTTTTT
TRBJ2-1 . once TRBV29-1 CSVEVAGAAPSNQFF TGCAGCGTTGAGGTAGCTGGAGCGGCCCCCAGCAACCAGTTCTTC
TRBJ1-3 . . TRBV6-1 CASMGTGGSTPGNTIYF TGTGCCAGCATGGGTACGGGAGGGTCTACACCAGGAAACACCATATATTTT
TRBJ2-5 . . TRBV6-2/TRBV6-3 CGSYAGDPETQYF TGTGGCAGTTACGCCGGAGACCCAGAGACCCAGTACTTC
TRBJ2-1 . . TRBV11-1 CASSRTGGMSYNEQFF TGTGCCAGCAGCCGCACCGGCGGGATGAGCTACAATGAGCAGTTCTTC
TRBJ2-1 TRBD2 . TRBV19 CASRMTSGSYNEQFF TGTGCCAGTAGGATGACTAGCGGGTCCTACAATGAGCAGTTCTTC